Listed below are T cell receptor beta chains from one sample, sequenced in a study of cytomegalovirus exposure and HLA in healthy donors. Clones were read by immunoSEQ multiplex PCR, and TCRdb kept only the in-frame ones, dropping some. In the table there are about 170,000 clones, around nine tenths of which are singletons. Source material: PBMCs. Receptor source: a man between 18 and 29 years old in good health and CMV-seropositive. CDR3s include the opening cysteine and the closing phenylalanine or tryptophan. D genes are given only for firm matches. Where a row states a size, it is once, few, many or the class of an expanded clone; other rows omit it.

V gene	clone size	J gene	D gene	CDR3 protein	CDR3 DNA
TRBV10-3	NA	TRBJ2-1	NA	CAIRGQGGSNEQFF	TGTGCCATCCGGGGGCAGGGGGGAAGTAATGAGCAGTTCTTC
TRBV2	NA	TRBJ1-1	NA	CARRREMNTEAFF	TGTGCCAGACGAAGGGAGATGAACACTGAAGCTTTCTTT
TRBV4-2	NA	TRBJ2-7	TRBD2	CASSQDGTSGYEQYF	TGTGCCAGCAGCCAAGATGGGACTAGCGGCTACGAGCAGTACTTC
TRBV27	NA	TRBJ2-7	NA	CASSLQGTENEQYF	TGTGCCAGCAGCTTACAGGGCACAGAAAACGAGCAGTACTTC
TRBV5-1	few	TRBJ1-2	NA	CASSLARDGYTF	TGCGCCAGCAGCTTGGCCCGGGATGGCTACACCTTC
TRBV6-5	once	TRBJ2-3	NA	CASTPWGLVLGYF	TGTGCCAGCACCCCCTGGGGCCTAGTTCTGGGGTATTTT
TRBV7-2	NA	TRBJ1-2	TRBD1	CASSSTRLGGEGYTF	TGTGCCAGCAGCTCAACCCGGTTAGGGGGCGAAGGCTACACCTTC
TRBV6-1	once	TRBJ1-3	NA	CASSAHQQGSSGNTIYF	TGTGCCAGCAGTGCCCACCAACAGGGAAGCTCTGGAAACACCATATATTTT
TRBV2	NA	TRBJ1-1	NA	CASIREWNTEAFF	TGTGCCAGCATACGGGAGTGGAACACTGAAGCTTTCTTT
TRBV5-6	NA	TRBJ2-1	TRBD2	CASSFAGGGEQFF	TGTGCCAGCAGCTTTGCGGGGGGGGGTGAGCAGTTCTTC
TRBV7-3	few	TRBJ2-7	TRBD2	CAGWGLARPCEQYF	TGTGCCGGATGGGGACTAGCAAGACCCTGCGAGCAGTACTTC
TRBV19	NA	TRBJ1-2	NA	CASSPTTLGYTF	TGTGCCAGTAGTCCGACGACTTTAGGCTACACCTTC
TRBV7-3	NA	TRBJ2-3	NA	CASSLYNSASTDTQYF	TGTGCCAGCAGCTTGTATAATAGCGCTAGCACAGATACGCAGTATTTT
TRBV30	NA	TRBJ2-3	NA	CAWSAGMSTDTQYF	TGTGCCTGGAGTGCAGGGATGAGCACAGATACGCAGTATTTT
TRBV7-2	NA	TRBJ2-3	NA	CASSPQGMLTDTQYF	TGTGCCAGCAGCCCGCAGGGCATGCTCACAGATACGCAGTATTTT
TRBV2	NA	TRBJ2-7	NA	CASIPLSGMGTEQYF	TGTGCCAGCATTCCTCTGAGCGGCATGGGCACCGAGCAGTACTTC
TRBV18	NA	TRBJ2-7	NA	CASSPPLGVEQYF	TGTGCCAGCTCACCACCCCTAGGGGTCGAGCAGTACTTC
TRBV14	NA	TRBJ2-7	NA	CASSQRLVSEQYF	TGTGCCAGCAGCCAACGATTAGTAAGCGAGCAGTACTTC
TRBV25-1	NA	TRBJ1-1	NA	CASSEGGYTEAFF	TGTGCCAGCAGTGAAGGAGGGTATACTGAAGCTTTCTTT
TRBV9	NA	TRBJ2-7	NA	CASIPTRALRSYEQYF	TGTGCCAGCATCCCCACGAGGGCTTTACGATCCTACGAGCAGTACTTC
TRBV4-2	few	TRBJ1-4	NA	CASSQGQGGEKLFF	TGTGCCAGCAGCCAAGGGCAGGGTGGTGAAAAACTGTTTTTT
TRBV27	NA	TRBJ2-3	TRBD1	CASSLTSGGGGTDTQYF	TGTGCCAGCAGTTTAACGTCAGGGGGTGGCGGCACAGATACGCAGTATTTT
TRBV30	NA	TRBJ1-1	NA	CAWRGLSEAFF	TGTGCCTGGAGGGGACTATCTGAAGCTTTCTTT
TRBV7-9	NA	TRBJ2-2	NA	CASSLYLADTGELFF	TGTGCCAGCAGCTTATATTTAGCAGACACCGGGGAGCTGTTTTTT
TRBV7-6	NA	TRBJ2-5	TRBD1	CASSSLRRQGQETQYF	TGTGCCAGCAGCTCCCTCCGGAGACAGGGGCAAGAGACCCAGTACTTC
TRBV10-3	NA	TRBJ2-7	NA	CAIKPRGATYEQYF	TGTGCCATCAAACCCAGGGGCGCCACCTACGAGCAGTACTTC
TRBV5-1	NA	TRBJ2-3	TRBD2	CASSDLADLSTDTQYF	TGCGCCAGCAGCGATCTAGCGGACCTTAGCACAGATACGCAGTATTTT
TRBV4-3	NA	TRBJ2-7	TRBD1	CASSHGTGGFYEQYF	TGCGCCAGCAGCCACGGAACAGGGGGTTTTTACGAGCAGTACTTC
TRBV2	NA	TRBJ2-7	TRBD1	CASSRQGYEQYF	TGTGCCAGCAGTCGACAGGGATACGAGCAGTACTTC
TRBV5-1	NA	TRBJ2-7	TRBD2	CASSLVGRDEQYF	TGCGCCAGCAGCTTGGTAGGGAGGGACGAGCAGTACTTC
TRBV2	NA	TRBJ1-2	TRBD1	CASTSGGYGYTF	TGTGCCAGCACCTCAGGGGGCTATGGCTACACCTTC
TRBV7-8	NA	TRBJ1-2	TRBD1	CASSLATGGNYGYTF	TGTGCCAGCAGCTTAGCGACAGGGGGCAACTATGGCTACACCTTC
TRBV9	once	TRBJ2-3	TRBD2	CASSIRVAGGPTDTQYF	TGTGCCAGCAGCATCAGGGTAGCGGGGGGGCCAACAGATACGCAGTATTTT
TRBV6-1	NA	TRBJ2-7	NA	CASSPLQNSYEQYF	TGTGCCAGCAGTCCTCTTCAGAACTCCTACGAGCAGTACTTC
TRBV5-4	NA	TRBJ2-1	TRBD2	CASSPMDRTRNNEQFF	TGTGCCAGCAGCCCAATGGACCGGACTAGGAACAATGAGCAGTTCTTC
TRBV5-1	NA	TRBJ1-1	NA	CASRLRIANTEAFF	TGCGCCAGCAGGTTGCGGATAGCGAACACTGAAGCTTTCTTT
TRBV2	NA	TRBJ2-7	NA	CASSESRVISYEQYF	TGTGCCAGCAGTGAAAGTAGAGTCATCTCCTACGAGCAGTACTTC
TRBV6-1	few	TRBJ1-1	NA	CASYPKLGGYTEAFF	TGTGCCAGCTACCCGAAACTCGGGGGGTACACTGAAGCTTTCTTT
TRBV5-6	NA	TRBJ2-1	TRBD2	CASRIAGNYNEQFF	TGTGCCAGCAGGATAGCGGGGAACTACAATGAGCAGTTCTTC
TRBV2	NA	TRBJ2-1	NA	CASSEGQGMRNEQFF	TGTGCCAGCAGTGAAGGGCAGGGAATGAGAAATGAGCAGTTCTTC
TRBV11-2	NA	TRBJ2-4	NA	CASSPGLAKNIQYF	TGTGCCAGCAGCCCCGGGTTAGCCAAAAACATTCAGTACTTC
TRBV5-1	NA	TRBJ2-1	TRBD2	CASSLGEAGVGEQFF	TGCGCCAGCAGCTTGGGAGAAGCGGGAGTAGGGGAGCAGTTCTTC
TRBV18	few	TRBJ2-7	NA	CASSVGFTYEQYF	TGTGCCAGCTCAGTGGGCTTCACCTACGAGCAGTACTTC
TRBV7-6	NA	TRBJ2-7	TRBD1	CASSHRGSSYEQYF	TGTGCCAGCAGCCACAGGGGGAGCTCCTACGAGCAGTACTTC
TRBV5-1	NA	TRBJ2-1	TRBD2	CASSFGLAGGRGEQFF	TGCGCCAGCAGCTTTGGACTAGCGGGGGGTAGGGGTGAGCAGTTCTTC
TRBV18	NA	TRBJ2-1	NA	CASSPAARDKTYNEQFF	TGTGCCAGCTCACCTGCCGCCCGGGACAAGACCTACAATGAGCAGTTCTTC
TRBV5-1	NA	TRBJ2-1	TRBD1	CASSPRQGSEQFF	TGCGCCAGCAGCCCTCGACAGGGTTCTGAGCAGTTCTTC
TRBV6-6	NA	TRBJ1-1	NA	CASSEYFDRNTEAFF	TGTGCCAGCAGTGAGTATTTCGACAGAAACACTGAAGCTTTCTTT
TRBV7-8	once	TRBJ2-7	TRBD1	CASSPGQGGLQYF	TGTGCCAGCAGCCCCGGACAGGGGGGGCTGCAGTACTTC
TRBV9	once	TRBJ2-7	TRBD2	CASSVGSGVSYEQYF	TGTGCCAGCAGCGTAGGTAGCGGGGTCTCCTACGAGCAGTACTTC
TRBV28	NA	TRBJ2-7	TRBD1	CASSGQTGADSYEQYF	TGTGCCAGCTCCGGCCAGACAGGGGCCGACTCCTACGAGCAGTACTTC
TRBV4-2	NA	TRBJ1-5	TRBD1	CASSHGQEKIQPQHF	TGTGCCAGCAGCCACGGACAGGAAAAGATTCAGCCCCAGCATTTT
TRBV28	NA	TRBJ2-7	NA	CASSLFGGLGPRARWQYF	TGTGCCAGCAGTTTATTTGGGGGGTTGGGACCCCGTGCTCGGTGGCAGTACTTC
TRBV5-8	NA	TRBJ1-2	TRBD1	CASSLGGRDRLRGYTF	TGTGCCAGCAGCTTGGGGGGCAGGGACAGGCTCCGGGGCTACACCTTC
TRBV6-1	NA	TRBJ2-7	TRBD1	CASGQVVTYEQYF	TGTGCCAGCGGACAGGTGGTAACCTACGAGCAGTACTTC
TRBV5-1	NA	TRBJ2-1	TRBD2	CASSSPGGASSYNEQFF	TGCGCCAGCAGCTCCCCGGGGGGGGCGAGCTCCTACAATGAGCAGTTCTTC
TRBV15	NA	TRBJ2-7	NA	CATGHGTAYEQYF	TGTGCCACCGGACATGGGACTGCCTACGAGCAGTACTTC
TRBV4-1	NA	TRBJ1-5	NA	CASSQEASRSGNQPQHF	TGCGCCAGCAGCCAAGAGGCTAGTCGGTCGGGTAATCAGCCCCAGCATTTT